The 29 T cell receptor beta chains listed next were all sequenced from one sample in a study of blood T cells in healthy people across ages. Alongside a J-beta primer mix, a sample-barcoded 5' primer served in a second PCR lasting about 6 to 11 cycles. TCRdb re-called the 5' RACE reads with MiXCR, one entry per CDR3 protein. The sample has about 680,000 distinct CDR3 sequences; over 45% are singletons. Sequenced sample: blood. The source of these receptors is a woman aged 60-75 years in good health.

Worth noting for this clonotype: Mismatch with germline at one junction end may stem from a read error. The chain is built from TRBV10-3 and TRBJ2-1, with TRBD2 matching over 10 bases. In germline, CDR1 is ENHRY, CDR2 SYGVKD. The CDR3 has 15 amino acids. CDR3 nucleotides: TGTGCCATCAGCCCAGCGGGAGGGTCCTACAATGAGCGGTTCTTC. It translates to CAISPAGGSYNERFF.

This CDR3 is CASSPSLRDVQRDEQFF. The CDR3 DNA reads TGTGCCAGCAGCCCCTCCCTCCGGGACGTTCAAAGGGATGAGCAGTTCTTC. The chain combines TRBV7-9 with TRBJ2-1, with D perhaps TRBD1 or TRBD2 (5 bases each). Between the trimmed V and J ends, which lost 5 bases and 8 bases, there was a span of 25 bases. Germline V gene data show CDR1 as SEHNR and CDR2 as FQNEAQ (reference sequence). This CDR3 has 17 amino acids.

CDR3 in amino acids: CASSLRRAASGANVLTF. The CDR3 bases are TGTGCCAGCAGTTTGCGGCGGGCAGCCTCTGGGGCCAACGTCCTGACTTTC. The genes are TRBV28 and TRBJ2-6; tentatively, D is TRBD2 (5 bases). CDR1 and CDR2 from the germline V gene are MDHEN and SYDVKM. This CDR3 is 17 amino acids long. Deletions cut 3 bases from V and 0 bases from J, with 12 bases between.

The J gene is TRBJ2-1, the V gene TRBV7-2; maybe TRBD2 (6 bases). V gave up 1 base and J gave up 8 bases, with 12 bases separating them. Germline CDR1 reads SGHTA; CDR2 reads FQGNSA. CDR3 length: 14 amino acids. The DNA for the CDR3 is TGTGCCAGCAGCTTAGGGAGGGCCATCTATGAGCAGTTCTTC. Translated, it gives CASSLGRAIYEQFF.

This clonotype was found many times. The chain combines TRBV2 with TRBJ2-1, with D possibly called TRBD1 or TRBD2 (6 bases each). V lost 5 bases and J lost 9, with 11 bases in between. Per germline, CDR1 SNHLY and CDR2 FYNNEI. CDR3 length: 12 residues. The CDR3 coding sequence is TGTGCCAGCAGTTCACAGGGAGGTGAGCAGTTCTTC. The encoded protein is CASSSQGGEQFF.

The chain is built from TRBV20-1 and TRBJ1-2, with D maybe TRBD1 (6 bases). The V gene's germline CDR1 is DFQATT and CDR2 SNEGSKA (reference sequence). The CDR3 covers 15 residues. V was cut by 0 bases and J by 8 bases, with 19 bases left in between. This CDR3 reads CSARDSETGQRGYTF. In nucleotides, the CDR3 is TGCAGTGCTAGAGATAGTGAGACAGGACAGAGAGGCTACACCTTC.

The chain couples TRBV29-1 to TRBJ1-2; D is unresolved. Germline V gene data show CDR1 as SQVTM and CDR2 as ANQGSEA. V was clipped by 0 bases and J by 3 bases, with 8 bases between them. CDR3 length: 13 amino acids. The CDR3 reads CSVEDRADYGYTF. CDR3 sequence (DNA): TGCAGCGTTGAAGATCGGGCAGACTATGGCTACACCTTC.

This clonotype was found a few times. This chain connects TRBV7-2 to TRBJ2-5, with 9 bases lining up with TRBD2. CDR1 is SGHTA and CDR2 is FQGNSA in the germline V gene. This CDR3 contains 17 residues. The trim removed 5 bases at V and 4 bases at J, leaving 14 bases unmatched. The CDR3 DNA reads as TGTGCCAGCAGCAAATGGGCGATCGCGGGAGGGCGAGAGACCCAGTACTTC. Protein: CASSKWAIAGGRETQYF.

J is TRBJ2-5 and V is TRBV3-1, with a tentative D call TRBD1 (5 bases). The DNA end is a closer match to TRBJ2-7, so the J assignment may be wrong. Germline-derived CDR1 and CDR2 are LGHDT and YNNKEL (reference sequence). The CDR3 covers 14 residues. The CDR3 nucleotides read TGTGCCAGCAGCCAACGGGCAGGGCCTAGCGAGCAGTACTTC. It yields the protein CASSQRAGPSEQYF.

This clonotype appeared a single time. This chain connects TRBV20-1 to TRBJ2-3; 9 bases are shared with TRBD2. The CDR3 has 16 residues. V shed 1 base, J shed 3 bases, and the junction held 8 bases outside the gene matches. CDR1 DFQATT and CDR2 SNEGSKA come from the germline V gene (reference sequence). DNA for the CDR3: TGCAGTGCTAGAGGGGGCGCGGGGGGGCCGACAGATACGCAGTATTTT. Its translation is CSARGGAGGPTDTQYF.

Of note for this clonotype: The junction differs from germline at one of its ends, possibly a read error. This rearrangement joins TRBV25-1 to TRBJ2-6, with TRBD2 identical over 12 bases. This CDR3 has 20 residues. Germline-derived CDR1 and CDR2 are MGHDK and SYGVNS. CDR3 amino acids: CAGSPKLLAGGFGGANVLTF. The CDR3 DNA reads TGTGCCGGCAGCCCCAAATTACTAGCGGGAGGTTTCGGTGGGGCCAACGTCCTGACTTTC.

J is TRBJ2-7 and V is TRBV20-1; TRBD2 matches 8 bases. Trimming cost V 6 bases and J 2 bases; bases outside gene matches: 12. Germline CDR1 is DFQATT and CDR2 is SNEGSKA (reference sequence). This CDR3 has 15 amino acids. The CDR3 region is CSAERGTSDTYEQYF. The CDR3, as DNA: TGCAGTGCGGAACGCGGGACTAGTGATACCTACGAGCAGTACTTC.

The chain uses TRBV12-3 or TRBV12-4 and TRBJ1-4, with a possible D match to TRBD1 (6 bases). Trimming removed 6 bases at V and 3 bases at J, with 11 bases between. The CDR3 totals 14 residues. This CDR3 is CASSQQGSNEKLFF. The DNA of the CDR3 is TGTGCCAGCAGCCAACAGGGATCTAATGAAAAACTGTTTTTT.

This chain connects TRBV29-1 to TRBJ2-1; 7 bases are a match to TRBD2. Losses at the gene ends were 3 bases for V and 9 bases for J; bases not matched to a gene: 8. The CDR3 spans 13 residues. Germline V gene sequence: CDR1 SQVTM, CDR2 ANQGSEA. This chain's CDR3 is CSVDLAATAEQFF. As DNA, the CDR3 is TGCAGCGTTGATCTAGCGGCGACGGCTGAGCAGTTCTTC.

V and J are TRBV9 and TRBJ1-1; D is unclear. Trimming took 0 bases from V and 0 from J, leaving 3 bases between them. The germline V gene has CDR1 SGDLS and CDR2 YYNGEE. The CDR3 totals 13 residues. For the CDR3, the DNA is TGTGCCAGCAGCGTAGAGGTGAACACTGAAGCTTTCTTT. Translation: CASSVEVNTEAFF.

The chain recombines TRBV9 with TRBJ2-3, with 7 bases lining up with TRBD2. The ends lost 0 bases at V and 4 bases at J; junction bases unmatched: 8. The CDR3 is 16 amino acids. Germline V gives CDR1 SGDLS, CDR2 YYNGEE. This CDR3 is CASSVVGGRNADTQYF. The DNA for the CDR3 is TGTGCCAGCAGCGTAGTTGGCGGGAGAAACGCAGATACGCAGTATTTT.

The rearrangement joins TRBV3-1 to TRBJ1-2; 10 bases fit TRBD1. Germline V gene lookup returns CDR1 LGHDT and CDR2 YNNKEL (reference sequence). The CDR3 runs to 16 residues. V was clipped by 1 base and J by 2 bases; unmatched bases: 4. The CDR3 spells CASSQVRDRGNYGYTF. Here the CDR3 DNA reads TGTGCCAGCAGCCAAGTGAGGGACAGGGGAAACTATGGCTACACCTTC. The complete variable domain, with remaining parts taken from reference TRBV3-1 and TRBJ1-2, reads DTAVSQTPKYLVTQMGNDKSIKCEQNLGHDTMYWYKQDSKKFLKIMFSYNNKELIINETVPNRFSPKSPDKAHLNLHINSLELGDSAVYFCASSQVRDRGNYGYTFGSGTRLTVV.

This clonotype was detected only a few times. The chain has TRBV5-1 and TRBJ1-1; 9 bases are a match to TRBD1. Germline-derived CDR1 and CDR2 are SGHRS and YFSETQ. The CDR3 spans 13 residues. V dropped 4 bases and J dropped 4; count of bases not matched to a gene: 2. The CDR3 region has the DNA TGCGCCAGCAGCGTACAGGGGGCCACTGAAGCTTTCTTT. Residues: CASSVQGATEAFF.

The chain carries TRBV18 and TRBJ2-1, with TRBD1 matching 7 bases. The germline CDR1 and CDR2 sequences are KGHSH and LQKENI. The CDR3 contains 13 residues. Losses at the gene ends were 5 bases for V and 6 bases for J; bases not matched to a gene: 4. CDR3 DNA: TGTGCCAGCTCAGGGGGACAGATCAATGAGCAGTTCTTC. Translation: CASSGGQINEQFF.

This clonotype was detected only once. V gene TRBV5-1 combines with J gene TRBJ1-1; 10 bases line up with TRBD1. This CDR3 has 16 amino acids. Trimming removed 4 bases from V and 5 bases from J; junction bases left unmatched: 11. CDR1 and CDR2 (germline): SGHRS, YFSETQ. CDR3 in DNA: TGCGCCAGCAGCCGCCCGACAGGGGGCTTGAGGACTGAAGCTTTCTTT. Its protein product is CASSRPTGGLRTEAFF.

This clonotype came up a few times. The chain has TRBV6-6 and TRBJ2-6, with a possible D match to TRBD1 (5 bases). Germline CDR1 is MNHNY and CDR2 is SVGAGI (reference sequence). V was trimmed by 4 bases and J by 2 bases, leaving 9 bases between them. The CDR3 contains 15 residues. The CDR3 protein is CASSSNRPGANVLTF. CDR3 bases: TGTGCCAGCAGTTCTAACAGGCCTGGGGCCAACGTCCTGACTTTC.

This clonotype appeared a single time. The chain's CDR3 is CASSLKGLTDTQYF. In DNA form, the CDR3 reads TGTGCCAGCAGCTTAAAGGGGCTCACAGATACGCAGTATTTT. This sequence joins TRBV7-3 and TRBJ2-3; TRBD1 is a possible D gene (5 bases). CDR3 length: 14 residues. Germline V gene data show CDR1 as SGHTA and CDR2 as FQGTGA. Trimming stripped 1 base from V and 2 bases from J, with 7 bases between.

This clonotype was recorded a few times. The chain links TRBV10-3 to TRBJ2-3, with D possibly matching TRBD2 (7 bases). The CDR3 extends over 16 amino acids. The V end was cut by 4 bases, the J end by 5 bases, with 19 bases between. Germline assignment: CDR1 ENHRY and CDR2 SYGVKD. The DNA of the CDR3 is TGTGCCATCAGTGTCCCCCTGGGGGGGGCGGTAGATACGCAGTATTTT. Protein: CAISVPLGGAVDTQYF.

A single count supports this clonotype. This may arise from a read error, as a much more abundant clone is one base away. This rearrangement joins TRBV20-1 to TRBJ2-7, with D possibly matching TRBD1 (5 bases). The germline V gene has CDR1 DFQATT and CDR2 SNEGSKA (reference sequence). This CDR3 has 16 residues. This CDR3 reads CNAPPTDSLNSYEQYF. Written as DNA, the CDR3 is TGCAATGCTCCCCCGACCGACAGCCTGAACTCCTACGAGCAGTACTTC.

The rearrangement uses TRBV20-1 and TRBJ2-1, with 7 bases fitting TRBD2. There are 13 residues in the CDR3. Germline trimming cut 1 base from V and 9 bases from J; bases unmatched to any gene: 6. In germline, CDR1 is DFQATT, CDR2 SNEGSKA (reference sequence). The CDR3 sequence is CSARAWGGAEQFF. As DNA, the CDR3 is TGCAGTGCTAGAGCCTGGGGGGGAGCTGAGCAGTTCTTC.

CDR3 region: CASSPRTSGSPDTQYF. The DNA of the CDR3 is TGTGCCAGCAGTCCACGGACTAGCGGGAGCCCAGATACGCAGTATTTT. The gene calls are TRBV27 and TRBJ2-3; 13 bases match TRBD2. Trimming at V came to 5 bases and at J to 4 bases, leaving 6 bases not matched to a gene. Per the germline V gene, CDR1 is MNHEY and CDR2 is SMNVEV (reference sequence). This CDR3 comprises 16 residues.

The chain couples TRBV3-1 to TRBJ2-3, with D perhaps matching TRBD2 (5 bases). CDR1 and CDR2 (germline): LGHDT, YNNKEL (reference sequence). CDR3 length: 17 residues. Trimming took off 0 bases at V and 0 bases at J, with 13 bases between the two ends. DNA for the CDR3: TGTGCCAGCAGCCAAGATTTCGGTAGCGTCAGCACAGATACGCAGTATTTT. It translates to CASSQDFGSVSTDTQYF.

This clonotype was observed a few times. The chain joins TRBV6-5 to TRBJ2-1; tentative D call: TRBD1 (5 bases). CDR3 length: 15 amino acids. Germline loops: CDR1 MNHEY, CDR2 SVGAGI. V gave up 2 bases and J gave up 6 bases, with 14 bases separating them. The CDR3 here is CASSYGRVPGNEQFF. The CDR3 DNA is TGTGCCAGCAGTTACGGCAGGGTCCCGGGCAATGAGCAGTTCTTC.

About this clonotype: A read error may explain this, as a much larger clone is one base away. The chain employs TRBV24-1 and TRBJ2-1, with D perhaps matching TRBD2 (6 bases). The CDR3 length is 13 residues. V lost 4 bases to trimming and J lost 9 bases, with 12 bases between them. The V gene's germline CDR1 is KGHDR and CDR2 SFDVKD. The CDR3 nucleotides are TGTGCCACCAGTGAGGGGGGATCGGGTGAGCAGTTCTTC. Amino acids: CATSEGGSGEQFF.